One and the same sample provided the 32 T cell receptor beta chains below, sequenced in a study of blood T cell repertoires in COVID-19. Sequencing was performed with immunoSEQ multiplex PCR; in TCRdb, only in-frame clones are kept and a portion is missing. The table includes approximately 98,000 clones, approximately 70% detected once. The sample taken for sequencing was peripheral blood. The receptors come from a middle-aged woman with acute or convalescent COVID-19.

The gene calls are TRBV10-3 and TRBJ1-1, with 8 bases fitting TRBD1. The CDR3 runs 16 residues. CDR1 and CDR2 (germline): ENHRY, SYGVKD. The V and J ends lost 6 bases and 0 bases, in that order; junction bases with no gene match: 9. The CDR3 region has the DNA TGTGCCATCAGGAAAACGGACAGGGTGATGAACACTGAAGCTTTCTTT. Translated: CAIRKTDRVMNTEAFF.

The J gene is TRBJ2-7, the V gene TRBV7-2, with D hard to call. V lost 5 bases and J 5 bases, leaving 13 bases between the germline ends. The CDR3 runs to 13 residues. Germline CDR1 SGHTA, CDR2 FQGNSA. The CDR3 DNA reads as TGTGCCAGCAGCCCGAGAGGTGGAAACGAGCAGTACTTC. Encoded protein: CASSPRGGNEQYF.

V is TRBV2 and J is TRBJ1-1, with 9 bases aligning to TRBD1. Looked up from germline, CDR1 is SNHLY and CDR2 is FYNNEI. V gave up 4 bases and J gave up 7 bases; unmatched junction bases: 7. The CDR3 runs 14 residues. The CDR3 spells CASSVGTGIVEAFF. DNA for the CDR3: TGTGCCAGCAGTGTAGGGACAGGGATCGTTGAAGCTTTCTTT.

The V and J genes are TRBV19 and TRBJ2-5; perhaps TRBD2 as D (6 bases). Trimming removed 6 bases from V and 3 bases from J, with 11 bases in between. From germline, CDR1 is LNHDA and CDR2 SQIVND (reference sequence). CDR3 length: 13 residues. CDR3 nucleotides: TGTGCCAGTAGAAACGGCGGGGAAGAGACCCAGTACTTC. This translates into CASRNGGEETQYF.

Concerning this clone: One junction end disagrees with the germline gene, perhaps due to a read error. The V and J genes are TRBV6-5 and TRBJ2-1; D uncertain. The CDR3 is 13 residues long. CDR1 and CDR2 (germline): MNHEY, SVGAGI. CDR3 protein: CASGLSSYNGQFF. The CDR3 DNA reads TGTGCCAGTGGGCTGAGCTCCTACAATGGGCAGTTCTTC.

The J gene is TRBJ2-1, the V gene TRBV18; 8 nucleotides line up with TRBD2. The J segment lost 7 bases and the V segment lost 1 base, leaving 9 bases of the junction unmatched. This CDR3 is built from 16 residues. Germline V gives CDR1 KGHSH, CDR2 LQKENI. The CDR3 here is CASSPLSGEMVNEQFF. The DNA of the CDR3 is TGTGCCAGCTCACCACTTAGCGGGGAGATGGTTAATGAGCAGTTCTTC.

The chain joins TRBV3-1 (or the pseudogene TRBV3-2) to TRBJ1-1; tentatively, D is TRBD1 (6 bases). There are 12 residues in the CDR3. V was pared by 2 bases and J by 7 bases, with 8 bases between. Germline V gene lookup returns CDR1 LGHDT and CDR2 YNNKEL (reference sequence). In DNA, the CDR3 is TGTGCCAGCAGCCAACTACAGGGTGAAGCTTTCTTT. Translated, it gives CASSQLQGEAFF.

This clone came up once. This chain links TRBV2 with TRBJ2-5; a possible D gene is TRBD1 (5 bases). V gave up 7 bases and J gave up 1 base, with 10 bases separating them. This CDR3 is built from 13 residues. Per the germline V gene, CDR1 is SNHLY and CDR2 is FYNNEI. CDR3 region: CASNRQLQETQYF. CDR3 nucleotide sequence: TGTGCCAGCAATAGACAGCTCCAAGAGACCCAGTACTTC.

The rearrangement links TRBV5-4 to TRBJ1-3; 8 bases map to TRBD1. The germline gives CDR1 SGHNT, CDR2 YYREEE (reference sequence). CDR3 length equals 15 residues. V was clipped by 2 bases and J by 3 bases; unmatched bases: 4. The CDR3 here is CASSLTGQVGNTIYF. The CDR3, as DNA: TGTGCCAGCAGCTTAACGGGACAGGTTGGAAACACCATATATTTT.

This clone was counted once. CDR3 nucleotides: TGTGCCAGCGAGGGGGATCATAGGGGCTACACCTTC. Translating it yields CASEGDHRGYTF. V and J are TRBV9 and TRBJ1-2; possible D gene TRBD1, 6 bases. V dropped 7 bases and J dropped 8 bases, with 15 bases sitting between them. Germline V gene data show CDR1 as SGDLS and CDR2 as YYNGEE. The CDR3 is 12 amino acids. The variable domain in full, with the rest retrieved from reference TRBV9 and TRBJ1-2, is DSGVTQTPKHLITATGQRVTLRCSPRSGDLSVYWYQQSLDQGLQFLIQYYNGEERAKGNILERFSAQQFPDLHSELNLSSLELGDSALYFCASEGDHRGYTFGSGTRLTVV.

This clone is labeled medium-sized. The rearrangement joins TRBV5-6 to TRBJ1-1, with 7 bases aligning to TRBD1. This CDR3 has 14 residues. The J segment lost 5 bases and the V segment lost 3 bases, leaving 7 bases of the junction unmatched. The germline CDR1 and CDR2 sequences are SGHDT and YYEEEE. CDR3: CASSSTGIGTEAFF. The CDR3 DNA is TGTGCCAGCAGCTCGACAGGGATAGGGACTGAAGCTTTCTTT.

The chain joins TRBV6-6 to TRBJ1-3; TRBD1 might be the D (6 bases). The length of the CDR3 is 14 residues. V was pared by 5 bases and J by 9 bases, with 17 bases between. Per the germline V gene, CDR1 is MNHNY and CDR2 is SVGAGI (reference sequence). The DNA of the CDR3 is TGTGCCAGCAGTCAGACAGGCGATAGCGTCACCATATATTTT. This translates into CASSQTGDSVTIYF.

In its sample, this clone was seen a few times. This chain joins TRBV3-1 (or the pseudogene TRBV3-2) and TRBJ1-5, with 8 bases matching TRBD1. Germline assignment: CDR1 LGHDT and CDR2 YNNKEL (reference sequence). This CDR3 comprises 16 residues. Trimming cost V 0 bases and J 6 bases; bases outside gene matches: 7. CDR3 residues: CASSQDGGQGGQPQHF. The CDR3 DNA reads TGTGCCAGCAGCCAAGATGGAGGACAGGGAGGTCAGCCCCAGCATTTT.

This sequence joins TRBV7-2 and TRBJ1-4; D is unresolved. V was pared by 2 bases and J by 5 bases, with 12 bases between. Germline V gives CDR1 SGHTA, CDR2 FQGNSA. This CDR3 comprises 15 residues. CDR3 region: CASSLSRTRNEKLFF. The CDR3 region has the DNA TGTGCCAGCAGCTTAAGCAGGACTAGAAATGAAAAACTGTTTTTT.

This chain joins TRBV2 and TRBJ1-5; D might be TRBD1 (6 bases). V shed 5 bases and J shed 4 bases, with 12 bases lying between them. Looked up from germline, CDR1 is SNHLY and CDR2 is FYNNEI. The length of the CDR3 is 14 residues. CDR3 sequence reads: CASSYQTGNQPQHF. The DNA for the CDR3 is TGTGCCAGCAGTTACCAGACAGGAAATCAGCCCCAGCATTTT.

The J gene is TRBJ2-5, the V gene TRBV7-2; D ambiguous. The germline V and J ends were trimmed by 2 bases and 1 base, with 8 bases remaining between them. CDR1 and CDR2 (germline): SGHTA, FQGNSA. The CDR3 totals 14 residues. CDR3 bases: TGTGCCAGCAGCTTACTTGGCGGCCAAGAGACCCAGTACTTC. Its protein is CASSLLGGQETQYF.

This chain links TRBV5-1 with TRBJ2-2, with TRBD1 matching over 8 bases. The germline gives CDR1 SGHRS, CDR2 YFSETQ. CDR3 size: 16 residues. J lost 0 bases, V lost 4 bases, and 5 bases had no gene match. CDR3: CASSPGQGPNTGELFF. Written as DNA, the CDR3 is TGCGCCAGCAGCCCAGGACAGGGCCCGAACACCGGGGAGCTGTTTTTT.

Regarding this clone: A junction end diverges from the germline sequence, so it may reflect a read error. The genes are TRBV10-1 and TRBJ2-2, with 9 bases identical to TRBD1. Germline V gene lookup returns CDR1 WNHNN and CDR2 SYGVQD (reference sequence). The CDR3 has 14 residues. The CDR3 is CASSSGTGIGKLFF. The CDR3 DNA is TGCGCCAGCAGTTCCGGGACAGGGATCGGGAAGCTGTTTTTT.

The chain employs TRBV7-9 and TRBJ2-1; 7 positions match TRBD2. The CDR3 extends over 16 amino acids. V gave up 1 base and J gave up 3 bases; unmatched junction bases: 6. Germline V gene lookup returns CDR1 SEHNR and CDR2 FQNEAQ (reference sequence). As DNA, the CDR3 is TGTGCCAGCAGCTTAGAAGCTAGCGGACACTACAATGAGCAGTTCTTC. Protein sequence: CASSLEASGHYNEQFF.

The CDR3 region is CATSTGTRGEKLFF. The CDR3 nucleotides are TGTGCCACCAGCACGGGGACAAGGGGGGAAAAACTGTTTTTT. The chain recombines TRBV15 with TRBJ1-4; weak D call: TRBD1 (6 bases). V was shortened by 4 bases and J by 8 bases, with 14 bases between the two germline ends. Germline assignment: CDR1 LNHNV and CDR2 YYDKDF (reference sequence). CDR3 length: 14 amino acids.

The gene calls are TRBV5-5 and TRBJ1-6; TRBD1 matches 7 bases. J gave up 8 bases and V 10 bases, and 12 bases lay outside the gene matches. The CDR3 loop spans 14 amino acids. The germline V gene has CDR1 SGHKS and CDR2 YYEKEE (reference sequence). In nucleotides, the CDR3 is TGTGCCTCGTTCATCCGACAGGGAGATTCACCCCTCCACTTT. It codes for CASFIRQGDSPLHF.

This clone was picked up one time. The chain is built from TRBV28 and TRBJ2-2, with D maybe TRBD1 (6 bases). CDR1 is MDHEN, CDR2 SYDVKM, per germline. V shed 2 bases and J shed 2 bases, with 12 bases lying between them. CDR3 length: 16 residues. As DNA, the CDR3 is TGTGCCAGCAGTTTACCCCCGGGACAAAACACCGGGGAGCTGTTTTTT. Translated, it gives CASSLPPGQNTGELFF.

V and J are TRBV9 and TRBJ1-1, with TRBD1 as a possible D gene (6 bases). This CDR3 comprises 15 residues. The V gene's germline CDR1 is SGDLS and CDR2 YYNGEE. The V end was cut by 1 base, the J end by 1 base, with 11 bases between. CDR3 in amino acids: CASSVMPRGNTEAFF. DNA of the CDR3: TGTGCCAGCAGCGTAATGCCCAGGGGGAACACTGAAGCTTTCTTT.

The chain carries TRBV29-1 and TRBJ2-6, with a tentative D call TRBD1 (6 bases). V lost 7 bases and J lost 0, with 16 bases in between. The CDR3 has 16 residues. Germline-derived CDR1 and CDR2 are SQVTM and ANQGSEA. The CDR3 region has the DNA TGCAGCGCTTCCCGGGACACCGACTCTGGGGCCAACGTCCTGACTTTC. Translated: CSASRDTDSGANVLTF.

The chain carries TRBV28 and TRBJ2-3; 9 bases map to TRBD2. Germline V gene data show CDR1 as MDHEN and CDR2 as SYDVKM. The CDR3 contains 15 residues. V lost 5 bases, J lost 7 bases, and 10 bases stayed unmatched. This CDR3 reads CASSPPGTSRNTQYF. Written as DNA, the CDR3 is TGTGCCAGCAGTCCCCCCGGGACTAGCCGGAATACGCAGTATTTT.

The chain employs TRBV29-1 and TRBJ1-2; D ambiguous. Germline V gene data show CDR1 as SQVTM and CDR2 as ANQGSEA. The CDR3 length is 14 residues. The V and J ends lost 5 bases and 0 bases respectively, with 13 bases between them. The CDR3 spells CSVRPRLANYGYTF. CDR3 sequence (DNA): TGCAGCGTTAGGCCACGACTTGCTAACTATGGCTACACCTTC.

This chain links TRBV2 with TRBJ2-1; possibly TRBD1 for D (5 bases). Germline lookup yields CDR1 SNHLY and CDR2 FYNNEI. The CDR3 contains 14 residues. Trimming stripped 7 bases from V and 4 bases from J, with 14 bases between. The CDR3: CASKKAGLYNEQFF. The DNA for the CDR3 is TGTGCCAGCAAGAAGGCAGGGCTTTACAATGAGCAGTTCTTC.

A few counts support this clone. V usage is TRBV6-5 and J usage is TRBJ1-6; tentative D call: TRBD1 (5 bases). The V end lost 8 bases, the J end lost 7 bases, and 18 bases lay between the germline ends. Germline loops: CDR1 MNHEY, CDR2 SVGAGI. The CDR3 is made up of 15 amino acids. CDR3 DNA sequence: TGTGCCAGCTGGGGGAGGGGACGACAGAATTCACCCCTCCACTTT. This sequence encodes CASWGRGRQNSPLHF.

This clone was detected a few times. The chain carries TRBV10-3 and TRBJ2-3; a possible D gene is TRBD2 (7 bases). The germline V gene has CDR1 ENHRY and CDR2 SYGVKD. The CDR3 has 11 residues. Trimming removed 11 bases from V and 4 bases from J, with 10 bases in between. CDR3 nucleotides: TGTGCCGGGGGGGCTTCAGATACGCAGTATTTT. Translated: CAGGASDTQYF.

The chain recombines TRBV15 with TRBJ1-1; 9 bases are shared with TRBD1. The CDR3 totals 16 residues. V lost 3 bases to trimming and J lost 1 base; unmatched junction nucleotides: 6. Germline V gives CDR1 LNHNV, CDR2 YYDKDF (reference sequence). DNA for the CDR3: TGTGCCACCAGCAGGAACCCGGGACAGGGGAACACTGAAGCTTTCTTT. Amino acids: CATSRNPGQGNTEAFF.

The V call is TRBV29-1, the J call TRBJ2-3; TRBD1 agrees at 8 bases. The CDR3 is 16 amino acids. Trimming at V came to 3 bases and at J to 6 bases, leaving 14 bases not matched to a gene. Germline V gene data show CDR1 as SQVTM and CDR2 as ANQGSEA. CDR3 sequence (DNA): TGCAGCGTTGAGGGTCCTGCGGACAGGGTATACGATACGCAGTATTTT. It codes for CSVEGPADRVYDTQYF.

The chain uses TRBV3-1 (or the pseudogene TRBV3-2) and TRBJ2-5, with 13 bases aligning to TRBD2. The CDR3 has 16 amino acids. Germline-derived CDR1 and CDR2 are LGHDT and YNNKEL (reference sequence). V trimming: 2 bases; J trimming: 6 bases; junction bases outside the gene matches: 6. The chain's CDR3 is CASSQTTSGGRKTQYF. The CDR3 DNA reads TGTGCCAGCAGCCAAACGACTAGCGGGGGGCGGAAGACCCAGTACTTC.